This TCR beta chain was sequenced during a study of T cell repertoires in cytomegalovirus infection. In this sample, this clonotype turned up a few times. TCRdb re-derived calls from the reads in MiXCR, one entry per CDR3 protein. The repertoire consists of about 530,000 distinct CDR3 sequences, with about 25% occurring once and the leading ten covering roughly 13%. The sequence derives from a human donor in good health (CMV status not recorded). Some clones in this sample may be carry-over from other donors' samples. The sequencing sample was made of PBMCs.

The CDR3 coding sequence is TGTGCCAGCAGTTACTCGGGACTAGCGCAATCCTACAATGAGCAGTTCTTC. It translates to CASSYSGLAQSYNEQFF. This chain joins TRBV6-5 and TRBJ2-1, with TRBD2 identical over 10 bases. Germline V gene data show CDR1 as MNHEY and CDR2 as SVGAGI. Unmatched junction bases numbered 3, after V lost 0 bases and J lost 1 base. The CDR3 is made up of 17 amino acids.